The 4 T cell receptor beta chains below all came from one sample that was sequenced in a study of blood T cells in healthy people across ages. Alongside a J-beta primer mix, a sample-barcoded 5' primer served in a second PCR lasting roughly 7 to 11 cycles. TCRdb processed the 5' RACE reads anew with MiXCR; each CDR3 protein has one entry. The table has 650,000 to 800,000 distinct CDR3 sequences, approximately 48% seen once. Sequencing input: blood. These receptors came from a man aged 55-75 years in good health.

This clonotype is a singleton in its sample. The gene calls are TRBV6-2 or TRBV6-3 and TRBJ1-6; D not resolved. V was pared by 5 bases and J by 10 bases, with 9 bases between. In germline, CDR1 is MNHEY, CDR2 SVGEGT. This CDR3 has 12 amino acids. The DNA of the CDR3 is TGTGCCAGCAGTCGACCCTTATCACCCCTCCACTTT. It yields the protein CASSRPLSPLHF.

This chain connects TRBV4-3 to TRBJ2-7, with D perhaps matching TRBD1 or TRBD2 (5 bases each). Germline V lookup: CDR1 LGHNA, CDR2 YSLEER. V shed 0 bases and J shed 6 bases, with 15 bases lying between them. This CDR3 contains 15 residues. The CDR3 region has the DNA TGCGCCAGCAGCCAAGATGGGTGGACGGGGCGCGAGCAGTACTTC. It specifies CASSQDGWTGREQYF.

The chain combines TRBV7-9 with TRBJ2-3; 7 bases align to TRBD2. Germline CDR1 SEHNR, CDR2 FQNEAQ (reference sequence). J was trimmed by 0 bases and V by 5 bases; bases with no gene match: 8. The CDR3 covers 16 residues. CDR3 sequence reads: CASSPGTTPSTDTQYF. CDR3 coding DNA: TGTGCCAGCAGCCCTGGGACTACCCCTAGCACAGATACGCAGTATTTT.

This rearrangement joins TRBV29-1 to TRBJ1-1; perhaps TRBD1 as D (5 bases). This CDR3 is built from 13 residues. The germline CDR1 and CDR2 sequences are SQVTM and ANQGSEA. CDR3 sequence reads: CSAHWGPNTEAFF. The CDR3 DNA is TGCAGTGCCCACTGGGGCCCGAACACTGAAGCTTTCTTT.